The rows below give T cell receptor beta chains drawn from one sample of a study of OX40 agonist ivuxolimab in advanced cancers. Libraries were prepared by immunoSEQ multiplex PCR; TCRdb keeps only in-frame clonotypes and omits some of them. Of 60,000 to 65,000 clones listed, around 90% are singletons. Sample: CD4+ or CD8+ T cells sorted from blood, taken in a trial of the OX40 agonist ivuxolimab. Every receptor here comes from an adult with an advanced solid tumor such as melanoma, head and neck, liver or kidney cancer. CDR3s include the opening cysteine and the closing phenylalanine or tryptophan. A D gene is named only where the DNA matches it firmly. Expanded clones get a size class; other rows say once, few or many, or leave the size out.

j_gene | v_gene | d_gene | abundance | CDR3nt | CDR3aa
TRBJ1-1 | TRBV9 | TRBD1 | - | TGTGCCAGCAGCGTTACAGGGGGCATTTATACTGAAGCTTTCTTT | CASSVTGGIYTEAFF
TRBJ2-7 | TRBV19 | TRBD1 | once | TGTGCCAGTAGTATTCGGGACAGGGTAAGAGAGCAGTACTTC | CASSIRDRVREQYF
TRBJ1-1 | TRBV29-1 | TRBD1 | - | TGCAGCGTCCCGACAGGGCTGAACACTGAAGCTTTCTTT | CSVPTGLNTEAFF
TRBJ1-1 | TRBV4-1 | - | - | TGCGCCAGCAGCCAAGTGGGACAATTGAACACTGAAGCTTTCTTT | CASSQVGQLNTEAFF
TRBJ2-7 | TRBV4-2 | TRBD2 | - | TGTGCCAGCAGCCAAGGACTAGCGGGAGGATCCGAGCAGTACTTC | CASSQGLAGGSEQYF
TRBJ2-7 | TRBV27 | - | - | TGTGCCAGCTCCCCCCCATCGAACAGAATCCCCTACGAGCAGTACTTC | CASSPPSNRIPYEQYF
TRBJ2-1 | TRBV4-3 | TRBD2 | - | TGCGCCAGCAGCCAAGGACTAGCGACAAGCTCCTACAATGAGCAGTTCTTC | CASSQGLATSSYNEQFF
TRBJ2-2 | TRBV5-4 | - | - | TGTGCCAGCAGCCGAACCGGGGAGCTGTTTTTT | CASSRTGELFF
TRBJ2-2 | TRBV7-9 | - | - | TGTGCCAGCAGCTCTCAGGCTGACACCGGGGAGCTGTTTTTT | CASSSQADTGELFF
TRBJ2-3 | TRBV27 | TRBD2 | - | TGTGCCAGCAGTTTAGGCGGGAGGGGCACAGATACGCAGTATTTT | CASSLGGRGTDTQYF
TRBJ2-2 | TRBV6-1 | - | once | TGTGCCAGCACTGATGGACTGGGGAACACCGGGGAGCTGTTTTTT | CASTDGLGNTGELFF
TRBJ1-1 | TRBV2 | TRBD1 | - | TGTGCCAGGAGACAGGGGACTGAAGCTTTCTTT | CARRQGTEAFF
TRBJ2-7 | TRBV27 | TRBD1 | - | TGTGCCAGCAGTTCCATGGGACAGCCGGACGAGCAGTACTTC | CASSSMGQPDEQYF
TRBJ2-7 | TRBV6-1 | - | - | TGTGCCAGCAGTACTAGGCAGGGCCCCTACGAGCAGTACTTC | CASSTRQGPYEQYF
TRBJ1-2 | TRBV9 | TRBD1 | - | TGTGCCAGCAGCGTCTATAGACAGGGTGGGGGCTACACCTTC | CASSVYRQGGGYTF
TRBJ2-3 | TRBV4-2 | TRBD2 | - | TGTGCCAGCAGCCAACCTCCCCCCGGGACTATAACAGATACGCAGTATTTT | CASSQPPPGTITDTQYF
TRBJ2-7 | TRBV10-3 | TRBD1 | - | TGTGCCATCAGTGAGTCGAAGGGGGCCGCCTACGAGCAGTACTTC | CAISESKGAAYEQYF
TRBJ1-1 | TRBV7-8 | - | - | TGTGCCAGCAGACCCCGGGGGACCCGAGAAGCTTTCTTT | CASRPRGTREAFF
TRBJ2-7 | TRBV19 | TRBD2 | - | TGTGCCAGTAGTATCGGCGGGAGTGGAATTTCCTACGAGCAGTACTTC | CASSIGGSGISYEQYF
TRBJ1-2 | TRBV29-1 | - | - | TGCAGCGTTGAAGGACGGGGAAACTATGGCTACACCTTC | CSVEGRGNYGYTF
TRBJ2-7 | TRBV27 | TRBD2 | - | TGTGCCAGCAGCAGCGGGACGCCATCCTACGAGCAGTACTTC | CASSSGTPSYEQYF
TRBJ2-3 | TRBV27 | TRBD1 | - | TGTGCCAGCAGCCTTACCGTCCGGGACAGAGCCAAGAAGAACACAGATACGCAGTATTTT | CASSLTVRDRAKKNTDTQYF
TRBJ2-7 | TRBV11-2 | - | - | TGTGCCAGCAGCTTGGTTAGGGAAAGCTCCTACGAGCAGTACTTC | CASSLVRESSYEQYF
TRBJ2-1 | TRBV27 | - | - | TGTGCCAGCAGTTTAGCGGAGACCAATGAGCAGTTCTTC | CASSLAETNEQFF
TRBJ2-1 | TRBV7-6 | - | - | TGTGCCAGCAGTCCGACTATAGCTAGCGAATCCTACAATGAGCAGTTCTTC | CASSPTIASESYNEQFF
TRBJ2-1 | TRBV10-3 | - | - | TGTGCCATCGGGGGGAGCGGAGGTACTACCTACAATGAGCAGTTCTTC | CAIGGSGGTTYNEQFF
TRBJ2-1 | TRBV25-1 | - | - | TGTGCCAGCCGCGGTGCCCCAACCTACAATGAGCAGTTCTTC | CASRGAPTYNEQFF